The clone carrying this T cell receptor beta chain has only a few counts. The antigen remains undetermined. Germline trimming cut 6 bases from V and 1 base from J; bases unmatched to any gene: 5. The CDR3 is 14 amino acids. CDR1 is MNHEY, CDR2 SVGAGI, per germline. The method was immunoSEQ multiplex PCR; TCRdb's version includes in-frame clones alone and lacks a portion of them. The table lists more than 95,000 clones, approximately 72% of them singletons. The sample is drawn from a study of radiotherapy plus CTLA-4 blockade in lung cancer. Study-wide context: About 20% of patients responded objectively, and about 33% achieved disease control.

Study-wide points: Clones of tumor-derived TCRs expanded in blood after radiotherapy plus ipilimumab. Early blood T cell clone changes and increased post-radiation serum interferon-beta were reportedly the strongest response predictors.

Those patients who had chemo-refractory metastatic non-small-cell lung cancer were given focal radiation along with CTLA-4 blockade through ipilimumab. The chain has TRBV6-5 and TRBJ2-7; TRBD2 aligns across 8 bases. The source material was peripheral blood, sampled from a patient treated with radiotherapy plus ipilimumab. The TCR originated in a human donor with non-small cell lung cancer who had a partial response to radiotherapy plus ipilimumab. Some clones in this sample may be carry-over from other donors' samples. The CDR3 region is CASSHLAGSYEQYF. CDR3 DNA sequence: TGTGCCAGCAGCCACCTAGCGGGTTCCTACGAGCAGTACTTC.